Listed below are T cell receptor beta chains from one sample, sequenced in a study of blood T cell repertoires in COVID-19. TCRdb keeps only in-frame clones here, not all; method: immunoSEQ multiplex PCR. The table shows about 210,000 clones, with over 80% occurring only once. Material: peripheral blood. The receptor set was obtained from a man aged 55 to 70 with COVID-19, enrolled during active disease. Both conserved end residues are part of each CDR3. D genes are given only for firm matches. The size entry is marked missing in some rows and otherwise reads once, few, many or a size class.

CDR3 length	V gene	clone size	J gene	D gene	CDR3 DNA	CDR3 protein
14	TRBV6-5	.	TRBJ1-1	.	TGTGCCAGCAGCCATCCGGGGGTGAACACTGAAGCTTTCTTT	CASSHPGVNTEAFF
15	TRBV30	.	TRBJ2-1	TRBD2	TGTGCCTGGAGTGTAGGACTAGGGGTTTTATATGAGCAGTTCTTC	CAWSVGLGVLYEQFF
16	TRBV11-2	.	TRBJ1-6	.	TGTGCCAGCAGCTTAGATCTTAACAGGAGAAATTCACCCCTCCACTTT	CASSLDLNRRNSPLHF
16	TRBV24-1	.	TRBJ1-5	.	TGTGCCACCAGTGAGTCCACAGGGAGTGGAAAGCAACCCCAGCATTTT	CATSESTGSGKQPQHF
14	TRBV2	.	TRBJ2-7	.	TGTGCCAGCAGTGATGTCGTCAGGGGTATCGAGCAGTACTTC	CASSDVVRGIEQYF
15	TRBV28	.	TRBJ1-5	TRBD1	TGTGCCAGCAGTCTGGGACAGGGGGACAATCAGCCCCAGCATTTT	CASSLGQGDNQPQHF
17	TRBV9	.	TRBJ1-1	TRBD1	TGTGCCAGCAGCCCCTGGACAGGGGGCGCCTCGGGCACTGAAGCTTTCTTT	CASSPWTGGASGTEAFF
13	TRBV19	.	TRBJ1-2	.	TGTGCCAGTCACCTACAGGGCCCAGGTGGCTACACCTTC	CASHLQGPGGYTF
14	TRBV28	.	TRBJ1-4	.	TGTGCCAGCAGTTCAGGGCCAACTAATGAAAAACTGTTTTTT	CASSSGPTNEKLFF
15	TRBV9	.	TRBJ1-6	.	TGTGCCAGCTCTCGGGGGAGCTCCTATAATTCACCCCTCCACTTT	CASSRGSSYNSPLHF
15	TRBV7-2	once	TRBJ1-6	TRBD1	TGTGCCAGCAGCTTAGACAGGGGCTATAATTCACCCCTCCACTTT	CASSLDRGYNSPLHF
13	TRBV10-2	few	TRBJ2-7	.	TGCGCCAGCAGCCTACGGAGCTCCTACGAGCAGTACTTC	CASSLRSSYEQYF
15	TRBV7-3	.	TRBJ2-1	TRBD1	TGTGCCAGCAGCAGGGACAGGGGCGAATACAATGAGCAGTTCTTC	CASSRDRGEYNEQFF
15	TRBV4-1	.	TRBJ2-7	TRBD1	TGCGCCAGCAGCCAACCACTACAGGGGACCTACGAGCAGTACTTC	CASSQPLQGTYEQYF
14	TRBV27	.	TRBJ1-5	.	TGTGCCAGCAGTCTCAAGGGAGGTGAGCAGCCCCAGCATTTT	CASSLKGGEQPQHF
14	TRBV23-1	.	TRBJ1-5	.	TGCGCCAGCAGTCCAACAGGAAAAAATCAGCCCCAGCATTTT	CASSPTGKNQPQHF
15	TRBV9	once	TRBJ2-3	.	TGTGCCAGCAGCGTAGCGGTAGGGGCTCCAGATACGCAGTATTTT	CASSVAVGAPDTQYF
13	TRBV6-5	.	TRBJ1-2	TRBD1	TGTGCCGGCTCGACAGGGTCTCGGCTTGGCTACACCTTC	CAGSTGSRLGYTF
14	TRBV7-2	.	TRBJ1-2	TRBD1	TGTGCCAGCTCGCGGGCGGGACAGGACTATGGCTACACCTTC	CASSRAGQDYGYTF
17	TRBV14	.	TRBJ2-3	.	TGTGCCAGCAGCCCCCGGGGTCTTCCGGTCGAAGCAGATACGCAGTATTTT	CASSPRGLPVEADTQYF
13	TRBV3-1/TRBV3-2	.	TRBJ1-2	.	TGTGCCAGCAGCCAAAGTAGAGTCGGTGGCTACACCTTC	CASSQSRVGGYTF
13	TRBV12-3/TRBV12-4	.	TRBJ1-5	.	TGTGCCAGCAGTTTTTCAGTAAGTCAGCCCCAGCATTTT	CASSFSVSQPQHF
15	TRBV5-6	.	TRBJ2-7	.	TGTGCCAGCAGCTTGGACAGGCCACTGCGCTACGAGCAGTACTTC	CASSLDRPLRYEQYF
13	TRBV6-2/TRBV6-3	.	TRBJ1-5	.	TGTGCCAGCAGTTATTTAGGCAATCAGCCCCAGCATTTT	CASSYLGNQPQHF
15	TRBV5-4	.	TRBJ1-1	.	TGTGCCAGCAGCTTGGTGTCCCAGTTGAACACTGAAGCTTTCTTT	CASSLVSQLNTEAFF
15	TRBV4-2	.	TRBJ1-3	.	TGTGCCAGCAGCCAACCCGGGACAACCGGAAACACCATATATTTT	CASSQPGTTGNTIYF
14	TRBV19	.	TRBJ1-1	.	TGTGCCAGTAGTATAGATGGGAGGGGCGCTGAAGCTTTCTTT	CASSIDGRGAEAFF
12	TRBV6-6	.	TRBJ1-2	TRBD1	TGTGCCAGCGCGATAGACAGGGTCGGCTACACCTTC	CASAIDRVGYTF
15	TRBV6-5	.	TRBJ1-3	.	TGTGCCAGTTCTCAAAGAGGTAGATCCGGAAACACCATATATTTT	CASSQRGRSGNTIYF
18	TRBV9	.	TRBJ2-5	TRBD2	TGTGCCAGCAGCGTAGCGGGGGCGGGAGGGCCGCGCGGGGAGACCCAGTACTTC	CASSVAGAGGPRGETQYF
15	TRBV19	.	TRBJ2-4	TRBD1	TGTGCCAGTAAACTCGTGACAGGGGGCAACAACATTCAGTACTTC	CASKLVTGGNNIQYF
15	TRBV6-5	.	TRBJ2-1	TRBD2	TGTGCCAGCAAACCGGGACTAGTAGTTTTGAATGAGCAGTTCTTC	CASKPGLVVLNEQFF
15	TRBV6-5	.	TRBJ2-7	TRBD1	TGTGCCAGCAACCCAAGACAGGGGGCCGCCTACGAGCAGTACTTC	CASNPRQGAAYEQYF
14	TRBV7-2	.	TRBJ2-7	.	TGTGCCAGCAGCTTGGGTCCTAGCTCCTACGAGCAGTACTTC	CASSLGPSSYEQYF
14	TRBV3-1/TRBV3-2	.	TRBJ1-1	TRBD1	TGTGCCAGCAGCCAGGGACAGTTGAACACTGAAGCTTTCTTT	CASSQGQLNTEAFF
17	TRBV4-1	.	TRBJ2-7	TRBD2	TGCGCCAGCAGCCCCAGACTAGCGGGAGGGTACCTATACGAGCAGTACTTC	CASSPRLAGGYLYEQYF
16	TRBV6-2/TRBV6-3	.	TRBJ1-2	.	TGTGCCAGCAGCTGGGACTGGGGGGTGACTAACTATGGCTACACCTTC	CASSWDWGVTNYGYTF
16	TRBV30	.	TRBJ1-5	.	TGTGCCTGGAGTGTAGGGGTTGGGACAATCAATCAGCCCCAGCATTTT	CAWSVGVGTINQPQHF
16	TRBV3-1/TRBV3-2	.	TRBJ2-4	.	TGTGCCAGCAGCCAAGCAGGCGTCCTAGCCAAAAACATTCAGTACTTC	CASSQAGVLAKNIQYF
16	TRBV10-2	.	TRBJ2-2	.	TGCGCCAGCAGAGACCCCGGGGGAATGAACACCGGGGAGCTGTTTTTT	CASRDPGGMNTGELFF
15	TRBV3-1/TRBV3-2	.	TRBJ1-2	TRBD1	TGTGCCAGCAGCGAGGGACAGTTGTTGATTAATGGCTACACCTTC	CASSEGQLLINGYTF
16	TRBV28	.	TRBJ2-7	TRBD2	TGTGCCAGCAGTCTGTGGACTAGCGGGAGCTCCTACGAGCAGTACTTC	CASSLWTSGSSYEQYF
14	TRBV19	.	TRBJ1-5	TRBD1	TGTGCCAGTAGGCGGGACAGGGGCCATCAGCCCCAGCATTTT	CASRRDRGHQPQHF
14	TRBV5-6	few	TRBJ1-1	TRBD1	TGTGCCAGCAGCTTTGACAGGGGTAACACTGAAGCTTTCTTT	CASSFDRGNTEAFF
13	TRBV3-1/TRBV3-2	few	TRBJ1-1	.	TGTGCCAGCAGCCAAGCAAAGAACACTGAAGCTTTCTTT	CASSQAKNTEAFF
13	TRBV5-6	.	TRBJ1-2	.	TGTGCCAGCTCCTCTGCGGTGCTCTATGGCTACACCTTC	CASSSAVLYGYTF
15	TRBV19	few	TRBJ1-6	.	TGTGCCAGTAGTACCCTTAGCGGGTCCGGCTCACCCCTCCACTTT	CASSTLSGSGSPLHF
14	TRBV21-1	.	TRBJ2-7	.	TGTGCCAGCAGCACCAATGAGAGGGCGCGCGAGCAGTACTTC	CASSTNERAREQYF
15	TRBV19	.	TRBJ2-3	TRBD1	TGTGCCAGTAGTTTATCGGGACAGGGTGCAGATACGCAGTATTTT	CASSLSGQGADTQYF
17	TRBV3-1/TRBV3-2	.	TRBJ2-7	TRBD1	TGTGCCAGCAGCCACAAGCGGACAGGGGGTTTCTCCTACGAGCAGTACTTC	CASSHKRTGGFSYEQYF